This T cell receptor beta chain appears in the sequencing data of a study of blood T cell repertoires in COVID-19 (dated by TCRdb to between 2020 and 2021). Regarding the study in general: Samples covering the acute and convalescent phases of COVID-19 were provided by collaborators in the United States, Italy and Spain. The dataset comprised deeply sampled blood TCRbeta repertoires from subjects exposed to, actively infected with, or recovered from COVID-19. The prospective study material was composed of cDNA or gDNA derived from T cells, B-cell-depleted T cells, or PBMCs. Samples came from the ongoing ImmuneRACE study (first 160 participants) plus 1,254 subjects from 6 global collaborators. Where available, HLA class I and class II types were taken from metadata supplied by the sample provider and were not determined by assay-based typing. Nearly every sample came with metadata listing a de-identified subject ID, COVID-19 status, age in years and sex. The repertoires were released in a freely available public database intended as a resource for research on the immune response to SARS-CoV-2. Results and caveats for the whole study, not just this receptor: The quantity of clinical and demographic metadata differed by source and by participant and was supplied without curation.

Collaborating institutions collected whole blood in K2EDTA tubes following their own protocols. For TCRbeta analysis, collaborator samples were shipped as frozen whole blood, as isolated PBMCs, or as DNA extracted from either sample type. Based on the germline V gene (reference sequence), the CDR1 and CDR2 sequences are DFQATT and SNEGSKA. From the cysteine through the phenylalanine, the CDR3 covers 13 amino acids. Of the read, only the CDR3 DNA is kept; its 39 bases are in frame from base 1. Trimmed from V: 3 bases; trimmed from J: 6 bases; junction bases lacking a gene match: 7. TCRbeta CDR3 regions were amplified from genomic DNA by means of the immunoSEQ Assay, a bias-controlled multiplex PCR. The study's own analysis went as follows. Nucleated cell counts per sample were estimated from amplification of reference gene primers within the assay. To quantify the absolute abundance of each unique TCRbeta CDR3 rearrangement, sequence reads were collapsed and filtered. For each sample, productive Simpson clonality was calculated as the square root of Simpson's diversity index across productive rearrangements. TCRdb stores this immuneACCESS table with in-frame sequences only. Part of the clones is absent; in the studies checked, under half of the shortfall reflects unresolved V genes, and no reason is known for the rest. The V and J calls and clone size are taken from that table; D and trimming were inferred from the DNA. The sample table lists 140,000 to 150,000 clones, roughly 81% of them with a count of one. Of the sample, 7.5% to 9.5% is held by the ten largest clones.

With regard to this clone: Its antigen is not yet known. No base quality values were provided; no much bigger clone lies one nucleotide off.

This receptor chain uses TRBV20-1 and TRBJ1-1; TRBD1 aligns with 7 central bases. The sequenced sample was peripheral blood. The receptor was derived from a human donor with acute or convalescent COVID-19. The donor label of this sample is uncertain. The CDR3 here reads CSASAGTAAEAFF. The sequenced DNA: TGCAGTGCTAGTGCCGGGACAGCTGCTGAAGCTTTCTTT.